This T cell receptor beta chain was sequenced for a study of blood T cell repertoires in COVID-19. Study details: Sites in the United States, Italy and Spain provided acute and convalescent COVID-19 samples.

Assay used: immunoSEQ multiplex PCR; TCRdb lists only in-frame clones, some missing. The sample consists of 200,000 to 300,000 clones, around 88% of them appearing once. This clone was picked up one time. CDR1 and CDR2 from the germline V gene are LNHDA and SQIVND (reference sequence). This CDR3 spans 15 amino acids. With V trimmed by 4 bases and J by 5 bases, 9 bases remained unmatched. The chain links TRBV19 to TRBJ2-5; TRBD1 matches at 8 bases. The sequenced sample consisted of PBMCs or T cells enriched from blood (not recorded which). This clonotype was sampled from a woman between 35 and 50 years old with acute COVID-19. The CDR3 here is CASSKTTGVYETQYF. DNA of the CDR3: TGTGCCAGTAGTAAGACGACAGGGGTTTACGAGACCCAGTACTTC.